The 11 T cell receptor beta chains below were found in one sample sequenced in a study of T cells after yellow fever vaccination. Each CDR3 protein gets one entry after TCRdb re-called the 5' RACE reads with MiXCR. The sample contains a few hundred thousand distinct CDR3 sequences, around 6.8% of which appear only once. Sample: PBMCs, taken 35 to 50 days after the first yellow fever vaccination. The receptors shown here come from a young man who received the YFV17D yellow fever vaccine.

The gene calls are TRBV20-1 and TRBJ2-7; 7 bases are shared with TRBD2. V dropped 6 bases and J dropped 6; count of bases not matched to a gene: 8. This CDR3 has 12 amino acids. Germline assignment: CDR1 DFQATT and CDR2 SNEGSKA (reference sequence). CDR3 in DNA: TGCAGTGCCTCGGGAGGCAGGGTCGAGCAGTACGTC. Amino acids: CSASGGRVEQYV.

The chain recombines TRBV10-3 with TRBJ2-1, with a possible D match to TRBD1 (8 bases). This CDR3 spans 13 amino acids. Germline-derived CDR1 and CDR2 are ENHRY and SYGVKD. The germline V and J ends were trimmed by 7 bases and 9 bases, with 16 bases remaining between them. CDR3 sequence reads: CAINPDREGEQFF. The DNA for the CDR3 is TGTGCCATCAACCCGGACAGGGAGGGTGAGCAGTTCTTC.

The V and J genes are TRBV28 and TRBJ1-2, with D maybe TRBD1 (6 bases). The CDR3 has 15 amino acids. Trimming took off 5 bases at V and 2 bases at J, with 15 bases between the two ends. Germline V gene lookup returns CDR1 MDHEN and CDR2 SYDVKM. CDR3 residues: CASSRHIGGNYGYTF. CDR3 nucleotides: TGTGCCAGCAGTAGGCATATAGGGGGGAACTATGGCTACACCTTC.

This clonotype showed up just a few times. The V call is TRBV18, the J call TRBJ2-3; 8 nucleotides match TRBD2. Germline CDR1 and CDR2: KGHSH and LQKENI. The V and J ends lost 2 bases and 1 base, in that order; junction bases with no gene match: 5. The CDR3 consists of 16 residues. CDR3 sequence: CASSPYGLARTDTQYF. The CDR3 nucleotides read TGTGCCAGCTCACCATATGGACTAGCTCGCACAGATACGCAGTATTTT. Full variable domain (missing parts from reference TRBV18 and TRBJ2-3): NAGVMQNPRHLVRRRGQEARLRCSPMKGHSHVYWYRQLPEEGLKFMVYLQKENIIDESGMPKERFSAEFPKEGPSILRIQQVVRGDSAAYFCASSPYGLARTDTQYFGPGTRLTVL.

Only a few counts were recorded for this clonotype. This rearrangement joins TRBV7-2 to TRBJ2-2; 8 positions match TRBD1. This CDR3 has 15 amino acids. V trimming: 4 bases; J trimming: 1 base; junction bases outside the gene matches: 2. The germline V gene encodes CDR1 SGHTA and CDR2 FQGNSA. CDR3 protein: CASSSDRENTGELFF. Here the CDR3 DNA reads TGTGCCAGCAGCTCGGACAGGGAGAACACCGGGGAGCTGTTTTTT.

This clonotype has ten or more counts. The chain employs TRBV29-1 and TRBJ2-4; TRBD1 matches at 7 bases. The V segment lost 2 bases and the J segment 3 bases; nucleotides outside the gene matches: 4. CDR1 and CDR2 (germline): SQVTM, ANQGSEA. The CDR3 has 14 residues. The chain's CDR3 is CSVEQGDDKNIQYF. The CDR3 coding sequence is TGCAGCGTTGAACAGGGGGATGACAAAAACATTCAGTACTTC.

The chain is built from TRBV4-2 and TRBJ1-6, with D hard to call. V was pared by 4 bases and J by 8 bases, with 6 bases between. The CDR3 is 12 residues long. Germline CDR1 LGHNA, CDR2 YNFKEQ. CDR3 sequence (DNA): TGTGCCAGCAGCCCCGGGGATTCACCCCTCCACTTT. Protein sequence: CASSPGDSPLHF.

In its sample, this clonotype was seen a few times. The chain employs TRBV12-3 or TRBV12-4 and TRBJ1-1, with 8 bases that match TRBD1. This CDR3 spans 15 amino acids. J was trimmed by 2 bases and V by 5 bases; bases with no gene match: 7. The CDR3 loop reads CASSLRDRSNTEAFF. DNA for the CDR3: TGTGCCAGCAGTCTCCGGGACAGGAGTAACACTGAAGCTTTCTTT.

This clonotype showed up just a few times. This rearrangement joins TRBV6-5 to TRBJ1-1; D remains unclear. Germline V gene sequence: CDR1 MNHEY, CDR2 SVGAGI. V lost 3 bases and J 1 base, leaving 9 bases between the germline ends. The CDR3 spans 14 residues. The CDR3 spells CASSYRETNTEAFF. The CDR3 DNA reads TGTGCCAGCAGTTATCGAGAAACGAACACTGAAGCTTTCTTT.

This chain uses TRBV5-1 with TRBJ2-5; D remains ambiguous. In germline, CDR1 is SGHRS, CDR2 YFSETQ. Trimming took 4 bases from V and 0 from J, leaving 10 bases between them. The CDR3 is 14 amino acids. Here the CDR3 reads CASSDLGYQETQYF. CDR3 DNA sequence: TGCGCCAGCAGCGACCTAGGGTACCAAGAGACCCAGTACTTC.

This clonotype showed up just a few times. This rearrangement joins TRBV20-1 to TRBJ1-2, with 12 bases fitting TRBD1. The V and J ends lost 3 bases and 2 bases, in that order; junction bases with no gene match: 1. CDR1 and CDR2 from the germline V gene are DFQATT and SNEGSKA (reference sequence). The CDR3 runs to 14 residues. The CDR3: CSARGTGGNYGYTF. In DNA form, the CDR3 reads TGCAGTGCTAGGGGGACAGGGGGCAACTATGGCTACACCTTC.